This T cell receptor (beta chain) was recorded in a study of T cell responses to AZD1222 COVID-19 vaccine. Study-wide findings and caveats: Variant regions that are unmutated are reportedly the target of nearly half of spike-specific TCRs.

Sequencing was performed with immunoSEQ multiplex PCR; in TCRdb, only in-frame clones are kept and a portion is missing. In the table there are approximately 140,000 clones, 91% of which are singletons. Worth noting for this clone: The target antigen is unknown.

V was pared by 0 bases and J by 2 bases, with 5 bases between. Germline CDR1 SGHNT, CDR2 YYREEE (reference sequence). The CDR3 loop spans 13 amino acids. The sequencing used peripheral blood, collected 28 days after the second AZD1222 dose. This chain connects TRBV5-4 to TRBJ1-2; D may be TRBD1 (5 bases). The sequence derives from an adult who received the AZD1222 COVID-19 vaccine. The CDR3 protein is CASSLGQNYGYTF. CDR3 nucleotides: TGTGCCAGCAGCTTGGGACAGAACTATGGCTACACCTTC.